This T cell receptor (beta chain) was recorded in a study of T cells in Graves' hyperthyroidism and ophthalmopathy. Trimming removed 7 bases from V and 2 bases from J, with 12 bases in between. CDR1 is MNHNS, CDR2 SASEGT, per germline. The CDR3 runs 14 residues. Researchers took RNA transcripts and amplified the TCR beta CDR3 regions from them. First-round RT-PCR with HTBI primers amplified the TCR CDR3 region. TCRdb recomputed calls from the multiplex PCR reads with MiXCR, one row per CDR3 protein. Of some 530,000 distinct CDR3 sequences listed, roughly 22% are singletons. V gene TRBV6-1 combines with J gene TRBJ2-1; D ambiguous. Sequenced sample: blood. The sequence was obtained from a woman between 65 and 79 years old with Graves' ophthalmopathy. CDR3 amino acids: CASTPTSAYNEQFF. The CDR3 DNA is TGTGCCAGCACCCCGACATCGGCCTACAATGAGCAGTTCTTC.